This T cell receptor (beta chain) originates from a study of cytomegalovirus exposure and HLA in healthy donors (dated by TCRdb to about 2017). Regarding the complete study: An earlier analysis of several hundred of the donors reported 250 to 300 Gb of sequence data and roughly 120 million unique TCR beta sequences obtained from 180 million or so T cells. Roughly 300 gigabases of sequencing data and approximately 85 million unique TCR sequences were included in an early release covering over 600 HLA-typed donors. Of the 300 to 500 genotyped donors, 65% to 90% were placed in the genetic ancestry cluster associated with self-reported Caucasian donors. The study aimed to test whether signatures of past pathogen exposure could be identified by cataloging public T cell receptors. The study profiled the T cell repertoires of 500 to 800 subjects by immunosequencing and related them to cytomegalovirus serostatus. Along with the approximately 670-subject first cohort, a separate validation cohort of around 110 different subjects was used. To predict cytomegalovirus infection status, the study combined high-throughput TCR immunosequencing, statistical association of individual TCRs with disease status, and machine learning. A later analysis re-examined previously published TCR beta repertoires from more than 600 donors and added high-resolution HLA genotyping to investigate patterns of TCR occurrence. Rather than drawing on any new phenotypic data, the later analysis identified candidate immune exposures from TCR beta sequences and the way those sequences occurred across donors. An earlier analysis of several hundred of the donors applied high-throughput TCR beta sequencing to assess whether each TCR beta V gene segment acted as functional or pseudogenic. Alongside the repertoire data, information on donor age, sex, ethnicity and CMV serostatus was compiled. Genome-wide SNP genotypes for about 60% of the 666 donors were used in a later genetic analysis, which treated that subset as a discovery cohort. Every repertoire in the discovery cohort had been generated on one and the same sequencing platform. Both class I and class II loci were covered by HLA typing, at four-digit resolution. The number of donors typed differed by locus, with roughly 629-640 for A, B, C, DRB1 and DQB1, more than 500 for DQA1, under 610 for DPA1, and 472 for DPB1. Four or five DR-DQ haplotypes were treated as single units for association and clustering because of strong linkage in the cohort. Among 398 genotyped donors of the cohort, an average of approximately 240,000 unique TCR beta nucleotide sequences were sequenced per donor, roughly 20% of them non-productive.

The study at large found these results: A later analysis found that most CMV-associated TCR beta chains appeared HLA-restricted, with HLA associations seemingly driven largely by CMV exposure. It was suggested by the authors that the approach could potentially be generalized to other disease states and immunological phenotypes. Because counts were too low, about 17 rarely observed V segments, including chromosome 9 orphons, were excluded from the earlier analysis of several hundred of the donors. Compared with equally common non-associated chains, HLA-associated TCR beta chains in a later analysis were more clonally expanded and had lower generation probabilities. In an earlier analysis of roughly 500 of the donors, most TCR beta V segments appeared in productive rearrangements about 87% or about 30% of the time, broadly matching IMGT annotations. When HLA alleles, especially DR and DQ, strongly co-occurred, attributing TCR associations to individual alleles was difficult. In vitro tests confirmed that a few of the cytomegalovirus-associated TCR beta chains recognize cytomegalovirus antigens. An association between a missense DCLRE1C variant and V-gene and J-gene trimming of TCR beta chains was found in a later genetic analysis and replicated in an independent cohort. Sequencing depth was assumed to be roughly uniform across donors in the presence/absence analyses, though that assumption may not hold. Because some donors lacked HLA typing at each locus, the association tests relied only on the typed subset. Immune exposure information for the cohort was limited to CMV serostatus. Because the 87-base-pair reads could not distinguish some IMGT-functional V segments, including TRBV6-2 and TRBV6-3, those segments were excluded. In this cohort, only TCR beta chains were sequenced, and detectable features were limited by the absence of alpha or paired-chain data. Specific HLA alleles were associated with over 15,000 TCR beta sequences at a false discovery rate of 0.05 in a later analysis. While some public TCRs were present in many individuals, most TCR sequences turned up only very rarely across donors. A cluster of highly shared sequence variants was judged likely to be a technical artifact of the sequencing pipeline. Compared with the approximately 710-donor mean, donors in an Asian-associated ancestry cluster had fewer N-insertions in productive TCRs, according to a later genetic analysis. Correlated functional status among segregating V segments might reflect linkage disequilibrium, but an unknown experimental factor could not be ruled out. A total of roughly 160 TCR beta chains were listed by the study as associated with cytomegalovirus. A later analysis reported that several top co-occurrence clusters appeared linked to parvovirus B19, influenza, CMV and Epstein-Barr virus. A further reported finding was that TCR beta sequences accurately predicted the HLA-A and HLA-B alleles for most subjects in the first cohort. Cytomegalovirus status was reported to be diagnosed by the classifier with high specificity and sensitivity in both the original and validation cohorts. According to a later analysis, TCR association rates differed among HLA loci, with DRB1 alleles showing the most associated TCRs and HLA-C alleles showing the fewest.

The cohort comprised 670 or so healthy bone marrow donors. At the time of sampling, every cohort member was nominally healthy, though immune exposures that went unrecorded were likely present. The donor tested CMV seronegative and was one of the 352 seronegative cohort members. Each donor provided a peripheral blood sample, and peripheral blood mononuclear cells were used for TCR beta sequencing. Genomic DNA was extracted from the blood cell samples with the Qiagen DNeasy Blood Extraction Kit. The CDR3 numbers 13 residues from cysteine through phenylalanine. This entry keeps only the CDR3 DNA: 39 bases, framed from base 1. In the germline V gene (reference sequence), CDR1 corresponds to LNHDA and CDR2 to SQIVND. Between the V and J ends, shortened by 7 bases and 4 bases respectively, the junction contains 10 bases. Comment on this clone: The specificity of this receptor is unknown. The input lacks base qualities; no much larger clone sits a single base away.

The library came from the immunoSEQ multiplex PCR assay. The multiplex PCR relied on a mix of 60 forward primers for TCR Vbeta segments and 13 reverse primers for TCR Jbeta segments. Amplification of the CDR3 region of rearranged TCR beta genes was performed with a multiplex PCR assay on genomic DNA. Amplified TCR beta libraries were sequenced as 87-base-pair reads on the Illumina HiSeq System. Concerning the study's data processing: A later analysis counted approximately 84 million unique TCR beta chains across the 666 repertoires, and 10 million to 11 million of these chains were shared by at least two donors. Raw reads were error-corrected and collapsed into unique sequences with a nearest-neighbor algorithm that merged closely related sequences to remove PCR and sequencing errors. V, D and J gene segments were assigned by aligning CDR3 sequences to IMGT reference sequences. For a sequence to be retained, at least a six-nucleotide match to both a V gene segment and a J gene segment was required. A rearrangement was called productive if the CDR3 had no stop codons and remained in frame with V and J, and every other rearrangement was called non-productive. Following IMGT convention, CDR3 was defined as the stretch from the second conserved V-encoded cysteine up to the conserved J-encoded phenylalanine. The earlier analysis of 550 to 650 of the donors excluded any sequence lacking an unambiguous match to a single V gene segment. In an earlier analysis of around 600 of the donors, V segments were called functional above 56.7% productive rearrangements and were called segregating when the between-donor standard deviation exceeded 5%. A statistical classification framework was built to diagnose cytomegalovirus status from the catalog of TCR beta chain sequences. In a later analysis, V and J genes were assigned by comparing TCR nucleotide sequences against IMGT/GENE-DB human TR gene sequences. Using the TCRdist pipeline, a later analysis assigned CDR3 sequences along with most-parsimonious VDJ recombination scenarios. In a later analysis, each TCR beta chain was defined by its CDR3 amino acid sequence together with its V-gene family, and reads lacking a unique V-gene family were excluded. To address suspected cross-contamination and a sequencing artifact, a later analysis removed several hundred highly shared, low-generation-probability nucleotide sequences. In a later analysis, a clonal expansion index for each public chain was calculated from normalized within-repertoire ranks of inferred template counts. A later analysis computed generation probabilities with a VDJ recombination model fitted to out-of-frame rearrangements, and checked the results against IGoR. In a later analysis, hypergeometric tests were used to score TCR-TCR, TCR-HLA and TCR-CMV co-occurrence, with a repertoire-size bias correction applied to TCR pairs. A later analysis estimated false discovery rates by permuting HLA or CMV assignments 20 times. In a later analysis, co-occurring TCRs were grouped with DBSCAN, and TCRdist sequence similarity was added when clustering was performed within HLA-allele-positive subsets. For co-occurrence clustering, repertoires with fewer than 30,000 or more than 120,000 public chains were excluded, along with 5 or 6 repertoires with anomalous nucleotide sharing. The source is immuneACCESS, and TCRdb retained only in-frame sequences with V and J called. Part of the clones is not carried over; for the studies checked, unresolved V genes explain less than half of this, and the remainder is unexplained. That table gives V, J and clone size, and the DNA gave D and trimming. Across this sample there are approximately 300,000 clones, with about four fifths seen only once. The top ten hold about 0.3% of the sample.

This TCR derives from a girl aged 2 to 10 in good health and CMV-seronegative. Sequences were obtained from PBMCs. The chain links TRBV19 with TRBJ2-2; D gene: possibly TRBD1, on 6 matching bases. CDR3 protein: CASKDRLTGELFF. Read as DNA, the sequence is TGTGCCAGTAAGGACAGACTCACCGGGGAGCTGTTTTTT.